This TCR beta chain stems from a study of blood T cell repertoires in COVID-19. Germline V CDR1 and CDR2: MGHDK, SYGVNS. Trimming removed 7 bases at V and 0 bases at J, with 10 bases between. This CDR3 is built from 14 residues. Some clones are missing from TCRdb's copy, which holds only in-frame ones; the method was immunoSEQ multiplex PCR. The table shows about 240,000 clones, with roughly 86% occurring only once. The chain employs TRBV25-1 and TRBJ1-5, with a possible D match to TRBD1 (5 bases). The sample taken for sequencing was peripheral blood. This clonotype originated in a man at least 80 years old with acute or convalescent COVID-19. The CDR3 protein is CASTTGGSNQPQHF. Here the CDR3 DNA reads TGTGCCAGCACGACGGGGGGTAGCAATCAGCCCCAGCATTTT.